Listed below are T cell receptor beta chains from one sample, sequenced in a study of T cells after somatic rescue of genetic block. The method was immunoSEQ multiplex PCR; TCRdb's version includes in-frame clones alone and lacks a portion of them. The sample carries around 10,000 clones, over 70% recorded once. Sequenced input: peripheral blood mononuclear cells (PBMCs). The receptor set was obtained from a boy under 18. The CDR3 runs from the conserved cysteine through the conserved F or W. Fields, in order: CDR3 protein, CDR3 DNA, clone size, D gene, J gene, V gene. The D gene is left open where the match is weak. The listing skips clone size in some rows; elsewhere it reads once, few, many or a size class.

CASSLGQGWTEAFF,TGCGCCAGCAGCCTCGGACAGGGATGGACTGAAGCTTTCTTT,NA,TRBD1,TRBJ1-1,TRBV5-1
CASSAGTGNSPLHF,TGTGCCAGCAGCGCAGGGACAGGGAATTCACCCCTCCACTTT,NA,TRBD1,TRBJ1-6,TRBV7-9
CASSFGLAAQQFF,TGTGCCAGCAGTTTCGGACTAGCGGCCCAGCAGTTCTTC,NA,TRBD2,TRBJ2-1,TRBV6-5
CASSPAGGSYNSPLHF,TGTGCCAGCTCACCTGCCGGTGGCTCCTATAATTCACCCCTCCACTTT,once,NA,TRBJ1-6,TRBV18
CASSPRLEETQYF,TGTGCCAGCTCACCACGCCTGGAGGAGACCCAGTACTTC,NA,NA,TRBJ2-5,TRBV18
CASSFREGSGELFF,TGTGCCAGCAGCTTCAGGGAGGGGAGCGGGGAGCTGTTTTTT,NA,TRBD2,TRBJ2-2,TRBV7-8
CAGGQGAIDTQYF,TGTGCCGGGGGACAGGGGGCGATAGATACGCAGTATTTT,NA,TRBD1,TRBJ2-3,TRBV7-9
CASSISDRAEETQYF,TGTGCCAGTAGTATTTCAGACAGGGCGGAAGAGACCCAGTACTTC,NA,TRBD1,TRBJ2-5,TRBV19
CASSGGQGARLDNEQFF,TGTGCCAGCTCAGGAGGACAGGGGGCAAGATTAGACAATGAGCAGTTCTTC,NA,TRBD1,TRBJ2-1,TRBV18
CASSYQPGGQPQHF,TGTGCCAGCAGTTATCAGCCAGGGGGTCAGCCCCAGCATTTT,NA,TRBD1,TRBJ1-5,TRBV6-5
CASSLVGYEQYF,TGCGCCAGCAGCTTGGTAGGCTACGAGCAGTACTTC,NA,NA,TRBJ2-7,TRBV5-1
CAWSDQGAFSGNTIYF,TGTGCCTGGAGTGACCAGGGGGCTTTTAGTGGAAACACCATATATTTT,medium-sized,TRBD1,TRBJ1-3,TRBV30
CASRGKSSTDTQYF,TGTGCCAGTAGGGGCAAGTCCAGCACAGATACGCAGTATTTT,once,NA,TRBJ2-3,TRBV19
CASIQRRTDTQYF,TGTGCCAGCATCCAGCGGCGCACAGATACGCAGTATTTT,NA,NA,TRBJ2-3,TRBV11-2
CASSIGGGVDTQYF,TGTGCCAGTAGTATAGGAGGGGGGGTTGATACGCAGTATTTT,NA,NA,TRBJ2-3,TRBV19
CASSLAGEGVYEQYF,TGTGCCAGCAGCCTGGCGGGGGAGGGTGTCTACGAGCAGTACTTC,NA,TRBD2,TRBJ2-7,TRBV9
CASSLASPGQGSRDEQYF,TGTGCCAGCAGTTTGGCCTCCCCGGGACAGGGGTCACGAGACGAGCAGTACTTC,NA,TRBD1,TRBJ2-7,TRBV28
CASKGVLGTGTSYEQYF,TGCGCCAGCAAGGGGGTTTTAGGGACAGGGACTTCCTACGAGCAGTACTTC,NA,TRBD1,TRBJ2-7,TRBV5-1
CASSPRTGVNYGYTF,TGTGCCAGCAGCCCCCGGACAGGGGTAAACTATGGCTACACCTTC,NA,TRBD1,TRBJ1-2,TRBV9
CASSWSQETQYF,TGCGCCAGCAGCTGGAGCCAAGAGACCCAGTACTTC,few,NA,TRBJ2-5,TRBV5-1
CASSYSRGGTNEKLFF,TGTGCCAGCAGTTACTCGAGAGGGGGGACGAATGAAAAACTGTTTTTT,NA,NA,TRBJ1-4,TRBV6-5
CASGSGIPYEQYF,TGTGCCAGCGGCTCCGGGATTCCCTACGAGCAGTACTTC,medium-sized,NA,TRBJ2-7,TRBV28
CASSVELHTSGNTIYF,TGTGCCAGCAGCGTAGAGCTACACACCTCTGGAAACACCATATATTTT,NA,NA,TRBJ1-3,TRBV9
CAIREDRGQVNEQFF,TGTGCCATCAGGGAGGACAGGGGGCAGGTCAATGAGCAGTTCTTC,NA,TRBD1,TRBJ2-1,TRBV10-3
CSVGGGGQSYEQYF,TGCAGCGTTGGGGGTGGGGGACAATCCTACGAGCAGTACTTC,few,NA,TRBJ2-7,TRBV29-1
CAWSEGETQYF,TGTGCCTGGAGTGAAGGGGAGACCCAGTACTTC,few,NA,TRBJ2-5,TRBV30
CASSFLSRSYNYGYTF,TGTGCCAGCAGTTTTCTCTCGCGCAGTTATAACTATGGCTACACCTTC,NA,NA,TRBJ1-2,TRBV27
CASSLTRGINYGYTF,TGTGCCAGCAGTTTAACCAGGGGGATAAACTATGGCTACACCTTC,NA,TRBD1,TRBJ1-2,TRBV6-1
CASSPRKRGISYEQYF,TGTGCCAGCAGCCCTAGAAAGCGGGGGATCTCCTACGAGCAGTACTTC,NA,TRBD2,TRBJ2-7,TRBV14
CASSLAIPGRTDTQYF,TGCGCCAGCAGCTTGGCCATCCCGGGACGCACAGATACGCAGTATTTT,NA,NA,TRBJ2-3,TRBV5-1
CASTPGTVETQYF,TGTGCCAGCACCCCGGGGACAGTAGAGACCCAGTACTTC,NA,TRBD1,TRBJ2-5,TRBV28
CASSEEGRVGRGYTF,TGTGCCAGCAGTGAAGAAGGAAGGGTTGGGAGAGGCTACACCTTC,NA,NA,TRBJ1-2,TRBV2
CASSPGQRRTDTQYF,TGTGCCAGCAGCCCCGGACAGCGACGCACAGATACGCAGTATTTT,few,NA,TRBJ2-3,TRBV28
CASGSGRAPYEQYF,TGTGCCAGCGGTAGCGGGAGGGCACCCTACGAGCAGTACTTC,NA,TRBD2,TRBJ2-7,TRBV6-5
CASSELNRVGKETQYF,TGCGCCAGCAGCGAACTCAACAGGGTAGGTAAAGAGACCCAGTACTTC,NA,NA,TRBJ2-5,TRBV5-1
CASSLTGFYEQYF,TGTGCCAGCAGCCTAACAGGGTTCTACGAGCAGTACTTC,NA,NA,TRBJ2-7,TRBV7-8
CASSPLRDYNEQFF,TGTGCCAGCTCACCGCTCAGGGACTACAATGAGCAGTTCTTC,NA,NA,TRBJ2-1,TRBV18
CASATHNEQFF,TGTGCCAGCGCGACCCACAATGAGCAGTTCTTC,NA,NA,TRBJ2-1,TRBV25-1
CASSLGQVTGELFF,TGTGCCAGCAGCTTAGGGCAGGTCACCGGGGAGCTGTTTTTT,NA,NA,TRBJ2-2,TRBV11-1
CASSPLGLATDTQYF,TGTGCCAGCTCACCCCTGGGACTAGCCACAGATACGCAGTATTTT,NA,TRBD2,TRBJ2-3,TRBV18
CASSLPFGNTEAFF,TGTGCCAGCAGCCTCCCCTTTGGGAACACTGAAGCTTTCTTT,NA,NA,TRBJ1-1,TRBV5-6
CASSFHRTGKGEQYF,TGTGCCAGCAGTTTCCATCGGACAGGGAAGGGCGAGCAGTACTTC,NA,TRBD1,TRBJ2-7,TRBV6-5
CASSFGGGLDTQYF,TGTGCCAGCAGCTTTGGGGGGGGCCTGGATACGCAGTATTTT,NA,NA,TRBJ2-3,TRBV7-6
CASSVALAGGHNEQFF,TGTGCCAGCAGCGTAGCTCTCGCGGGAGGCCACAATGAGCAGTTCTTC,medium-sized,TRBD2,TRBJ2-1,TRBV9
CSVDGAGGYTF,TGCAGCGTTGACGGGGCGGGCGGCTACACCTTC,NA,NA,TRBJ1-2,TRBV29-1
CASSYGLAVPDYEQYF,TGTGCCAGCAGTTACGGACTAGCGGTCCCTGACTACGAGCAGTACTTC,NA,TRBD2,TRBJ2-7,TRBV7-9
CASSQFTGFSTEAFF,TGCGCCAGCAGCCAATTTACAGGGTTCAGCACTGAAGCTTTCTTT,NA,NA,TRBJ1-1,TRBV5-1
CASSLGIVTQYF,TGTGCCAGCAGCTTAGGGATCGTGACGCAGTATTTT,NA,NA,TRBJ2-3,TRBV11-1
CAISLAGETQYF,TGTGCCATCAGTCTGGCCGGAGAGACCCAGTACTTC,NA,NA,TRBJ2-5,TRBV10-3
CASSHGSGRANIYEQYF,TGTGCCAGCAGCCACGGCAGCGGGAGGGCCAATATTTACGAGCAGTACTTC,NA,TRBD2,TRBJ2-7,TRBV4-2
CASSSSQWAPSYGYTF,TGTGCCAGCAGCTCCTCTCAGTGGGCTCCCAGCTATGGCTACACCTTC,few,NA,TRBJ1-2,TRBV7-4
CASSSTSTGYYGYTF,TGTGCCAGCAGTTCCACATCGACAGGGTACTATGGCTACACCTTC,few,TRBD1,TRBJ1-2,TRBV28
CASSLRDKYEQYF,TGTGCCAGCAGCTTAAGGGACAAGTACGAGCAGTACTTC,NA,NA,TRBJ2-7,TRBV7-9
CASSPRQGEDTEAFF,TGCGCCAGCAGCCCCCGACAGGGCGAAGACACTGAAGCTTTCTTT,NA,TRBD1,TRBJ1-1,TRBV5-1
CASSQSTSPYEQYF,TGCGCCAGCAGTCAATCAACCAGTCCCTACGAGCAGTACTTC,NA,NA,TRBJ2-7,TRBV23-1
CASSSPPGTVTYEQYF,TGTGCCAGCAGCTCCCCCCCCGGGACTGTAACTTACGAGCAGTACTTC,few,NA,TRBJ2-7,TRBV7-9
CASSPGLTGDTQYF,TGTGCCAGCAGCCCGGGACTAACGGGAGATACGCAGTATTTT,NA,TRBD2,TRBJ2-3,TRBV11-1
CSVLRLWEETQYF,TGCAGCGTGCTCAGGTTGTGGGAAGAGACCCAGTACTTC,NA,NA,TRBJ2-5,TRBV29-1
CASSLDRGRNSPLHF,TGTGCCAGCAGTTTAGACAGGGGTCGTAATTCACCCCTCCACTTT,few,TRBD1,TRBJ1-6,TRBV27
CASSPNGTSIPNQTQYF,TGTGCCAGCTCACCTAACGGGACTAGCATACCCAACCAGACCCAGTACTTC,NA,TRBD2,TRBJ2-5,TRBV18